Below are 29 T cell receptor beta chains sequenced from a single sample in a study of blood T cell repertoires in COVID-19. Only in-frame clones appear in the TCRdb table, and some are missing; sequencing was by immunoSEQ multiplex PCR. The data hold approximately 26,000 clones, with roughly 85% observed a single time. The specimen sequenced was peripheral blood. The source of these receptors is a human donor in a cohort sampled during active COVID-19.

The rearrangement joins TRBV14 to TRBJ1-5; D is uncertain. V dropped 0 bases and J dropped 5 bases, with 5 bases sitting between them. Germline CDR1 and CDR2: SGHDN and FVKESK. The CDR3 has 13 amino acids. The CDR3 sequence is CASSQDRDQPQHF. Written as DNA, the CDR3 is TGTGCCAGCAGCCAAGATCGAGATCAGCCCCAGCATTTT.

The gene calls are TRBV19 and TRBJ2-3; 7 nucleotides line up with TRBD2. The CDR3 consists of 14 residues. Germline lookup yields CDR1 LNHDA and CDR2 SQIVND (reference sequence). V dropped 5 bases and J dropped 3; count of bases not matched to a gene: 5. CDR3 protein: CASSLSGGTDTQYF. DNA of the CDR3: TGTGCCAGTAGTTTGTCGGGAGGTACAGATACGCAGTATTTT.

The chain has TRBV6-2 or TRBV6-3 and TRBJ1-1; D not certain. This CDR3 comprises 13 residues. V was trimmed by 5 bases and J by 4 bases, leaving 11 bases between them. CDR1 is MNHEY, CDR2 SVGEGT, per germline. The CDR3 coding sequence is TGTGCCAGCAGTCCGCGAGATAGCACTGAAGCTTTCTTT. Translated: CASSPRDSTEAFF.

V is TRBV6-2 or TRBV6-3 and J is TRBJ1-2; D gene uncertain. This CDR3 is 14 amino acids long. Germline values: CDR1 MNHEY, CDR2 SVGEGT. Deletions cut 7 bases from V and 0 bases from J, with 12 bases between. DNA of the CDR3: TGTGCCAGCACCCCAACAGTAGCTAACTATGGCTACACCTTC. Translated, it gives CASTPTVANYGYTF.

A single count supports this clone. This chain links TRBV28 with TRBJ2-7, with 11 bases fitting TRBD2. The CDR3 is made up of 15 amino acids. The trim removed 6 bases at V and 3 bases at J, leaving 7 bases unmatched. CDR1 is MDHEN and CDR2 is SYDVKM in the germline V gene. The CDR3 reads CASSSGTSGHYEQYF. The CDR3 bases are TGTGCCAGCAGCTCAGGGACTAGCGGACACTACGAGCAGTACTTC.

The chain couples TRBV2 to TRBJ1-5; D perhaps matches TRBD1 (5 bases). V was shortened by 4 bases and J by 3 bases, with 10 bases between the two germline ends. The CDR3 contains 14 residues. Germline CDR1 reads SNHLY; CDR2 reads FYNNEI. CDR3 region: CASSGRQTNQPQHF. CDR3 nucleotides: TGTGCCAGCAGTGGGCGACAGACCAATCAGCCCCAGCATTTT.

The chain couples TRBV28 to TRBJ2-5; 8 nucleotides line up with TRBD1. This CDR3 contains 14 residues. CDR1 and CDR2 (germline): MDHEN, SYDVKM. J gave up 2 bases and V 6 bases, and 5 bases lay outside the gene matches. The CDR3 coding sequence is TGTGCCAGCAGGGCGTGGGACAGGCAAGAGACCCAGTACTTC. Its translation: CASRAWDRQETQYF.

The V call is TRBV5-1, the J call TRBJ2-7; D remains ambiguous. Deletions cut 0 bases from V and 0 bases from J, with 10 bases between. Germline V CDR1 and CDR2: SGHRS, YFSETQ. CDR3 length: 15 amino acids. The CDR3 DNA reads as TGCGCCAGCAGCTTGGGACTCCAAAGCTCCTACGAGCAGTACTTC. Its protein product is CASSLGLQSSYEQYF.

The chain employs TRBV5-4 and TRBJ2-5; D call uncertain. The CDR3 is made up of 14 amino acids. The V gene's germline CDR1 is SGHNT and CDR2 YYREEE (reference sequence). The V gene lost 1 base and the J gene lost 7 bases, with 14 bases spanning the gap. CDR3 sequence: CASSLRAPPGTQYF. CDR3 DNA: TGTGCCAGCAGCTTGCGAGCCCCGCCGGGGACCCAGTACTTC.

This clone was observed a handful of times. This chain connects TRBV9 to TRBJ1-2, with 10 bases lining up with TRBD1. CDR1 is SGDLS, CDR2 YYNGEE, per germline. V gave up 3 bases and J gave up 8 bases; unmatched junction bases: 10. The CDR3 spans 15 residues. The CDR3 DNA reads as TGTGCCAGCAGCGGCCGGGGGGACAGGGGTATCGGCTACACCTTC. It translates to CASSGRGDRGIGYTF.

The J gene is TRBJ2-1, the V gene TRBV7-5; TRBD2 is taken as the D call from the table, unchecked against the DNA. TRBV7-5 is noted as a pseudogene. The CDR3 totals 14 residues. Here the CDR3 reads CATPSGLVYNEQFF. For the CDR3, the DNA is TGTGCCACCCCCTCGGGACTCGTCTACAATGAGCAGTTCTTC.

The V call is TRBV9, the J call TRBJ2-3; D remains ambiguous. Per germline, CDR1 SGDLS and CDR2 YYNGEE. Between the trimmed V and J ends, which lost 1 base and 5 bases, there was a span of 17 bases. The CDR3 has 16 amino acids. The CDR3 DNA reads TGTGCCAGCAGCGTACGACCAGCGCCAAGGCGAGATACGCAGTATTTT. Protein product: CASSVRPAPRRDTQYF.

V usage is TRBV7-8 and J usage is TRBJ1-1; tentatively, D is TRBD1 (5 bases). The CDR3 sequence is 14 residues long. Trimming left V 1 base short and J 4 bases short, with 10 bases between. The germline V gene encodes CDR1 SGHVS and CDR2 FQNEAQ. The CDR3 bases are TGTGCCAGCAGCTTAGGGACAAGGCGCACTGAAGCTTTCTTT. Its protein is CASSLGTRRTEAFF.

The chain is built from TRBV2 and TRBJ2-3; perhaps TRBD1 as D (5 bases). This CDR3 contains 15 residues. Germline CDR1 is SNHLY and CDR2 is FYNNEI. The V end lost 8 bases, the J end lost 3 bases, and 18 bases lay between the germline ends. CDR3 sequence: CASSSRGRGTDTQYF. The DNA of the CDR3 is TGTGCCAGCTCATCAAGGGGCCGAGGTACAGATACGCAGTATTTT.

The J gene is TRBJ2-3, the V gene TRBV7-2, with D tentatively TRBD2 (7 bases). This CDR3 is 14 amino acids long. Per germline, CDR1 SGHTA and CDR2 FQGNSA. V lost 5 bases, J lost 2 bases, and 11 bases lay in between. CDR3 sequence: CASSKGGYTDTQYF. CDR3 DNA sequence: TGTGCCAGCAGCAAGGGGGGGTACACAGATACGCAGTATTTT.

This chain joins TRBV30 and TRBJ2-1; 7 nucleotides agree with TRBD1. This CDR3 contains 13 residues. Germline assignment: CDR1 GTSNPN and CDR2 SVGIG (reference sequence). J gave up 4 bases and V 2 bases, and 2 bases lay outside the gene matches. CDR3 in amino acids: CAWSPGQYNEQFF. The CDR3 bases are TGTGCCTGGAGTCCGGGACAGTACAATGAGCAGTTCTTC.

For the CDR3, the DNA is TGTGCCAGCTCACTAACAGGGGGCACTGAAGCTTTCTTT. Translated, it gives CASSLTGGTEAFF. The chain combines TRBV18 with TRBJ1-1; 8 bases map to TRBD1. The germline V gene encodes CDR1 KGHSH and CDR2 LQKENI. CDR3 length equals 13 residues. V dropped 4 bases and J dropped 4; count of bases not matched to a gene: 2.

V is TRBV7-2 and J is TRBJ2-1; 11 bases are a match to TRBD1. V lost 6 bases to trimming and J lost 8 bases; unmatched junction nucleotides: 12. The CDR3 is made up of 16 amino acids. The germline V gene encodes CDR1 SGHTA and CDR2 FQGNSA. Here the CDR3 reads CASSLTGTGGPHEQFF. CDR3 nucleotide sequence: TGTGCCAGCAGTCTAACCGGGACAGGGGGTCCGCATGAGCAGTTCTTC. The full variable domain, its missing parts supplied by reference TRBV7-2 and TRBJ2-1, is GAGVSQSPSNKVTEKGKDVELRCDPISGHTALYWYRQSLGQGLEFLIYFQGNSAPDKSGLPSDRFSAERTGGSVSTLTIQRTQQEDSAVYLCASSLTGTGGPHEQFFGPGTRLTVL.

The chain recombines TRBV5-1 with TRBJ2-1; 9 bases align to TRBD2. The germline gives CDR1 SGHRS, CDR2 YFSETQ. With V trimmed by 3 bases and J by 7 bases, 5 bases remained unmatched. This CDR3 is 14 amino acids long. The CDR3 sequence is CASSWAGGPNEQFF. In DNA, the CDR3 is TGCGCCAGCAGCTGGGCGGGAGGGCCAAATGAGCAGTTCTTC.

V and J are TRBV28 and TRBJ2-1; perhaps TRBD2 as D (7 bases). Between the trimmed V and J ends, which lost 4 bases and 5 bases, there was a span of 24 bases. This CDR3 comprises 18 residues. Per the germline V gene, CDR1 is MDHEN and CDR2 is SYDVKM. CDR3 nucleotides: TGTGCCAGCAGTTCCCCGGGGGGCAGCGGGATCCGGCACAATGAGCAGTTCTTC. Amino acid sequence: CASSSPGGSGIRHNEQFF.

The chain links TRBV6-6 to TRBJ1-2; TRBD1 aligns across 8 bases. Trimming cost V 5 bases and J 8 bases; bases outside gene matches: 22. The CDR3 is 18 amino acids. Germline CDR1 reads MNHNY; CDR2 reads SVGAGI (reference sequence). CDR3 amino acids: CASSRTPHATGVSRGYTF. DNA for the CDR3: TGTGCCAGCAGTCGCACCCCGCATGCGACAGGGGTTTCACGGGGCTACACCTTC.

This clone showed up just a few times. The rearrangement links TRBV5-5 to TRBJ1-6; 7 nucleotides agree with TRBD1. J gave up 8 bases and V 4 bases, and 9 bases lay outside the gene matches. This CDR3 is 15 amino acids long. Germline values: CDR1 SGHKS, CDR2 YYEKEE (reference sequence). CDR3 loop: CASSPRQGRDSPLHF. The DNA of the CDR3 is TGTGCCAGCAGCCCGAGACAGGGAAGGGATTCACCCCTCCACTTT.

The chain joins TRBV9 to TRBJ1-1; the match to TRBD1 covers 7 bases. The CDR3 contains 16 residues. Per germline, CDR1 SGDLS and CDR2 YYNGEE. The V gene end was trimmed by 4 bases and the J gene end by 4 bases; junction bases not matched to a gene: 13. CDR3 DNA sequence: TGTGCCAGCAGCAGCCGCCCCGACAGGGTTGCCACTGAAGCTTTCTTT. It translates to CASSSRPDRVATEAFF.

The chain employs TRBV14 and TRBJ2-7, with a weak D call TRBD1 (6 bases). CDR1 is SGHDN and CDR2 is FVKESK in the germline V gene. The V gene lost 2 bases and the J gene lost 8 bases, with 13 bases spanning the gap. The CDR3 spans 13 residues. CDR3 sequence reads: CASSQRGQGQQYF. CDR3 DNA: TGTGCCAGCAGCCAAAGAGGTCAGGGGCAGCAGTACTTC. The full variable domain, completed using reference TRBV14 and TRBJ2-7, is EAGVTQFPSHSVIEKGQTVTLRCDPISGHDNLYWYRRVMGKEIKFLLHFVKESKQDESGMPNNRFLAERTGGTYSTLKVQPAELEDSGVYFCASSQRGQGQQYFGPGTRLTVT.

The CDR3 protein is CASSLRTGSNQPQHF. Written as DNA, the CDR3 is TGTGCCAGCAGCTTGAGGACAGGTAGCAATCAGCCCCAGCATTTT. The chain recombines TRBV7-2 with TRBJ1-5, with 7 bases identical to TRBD1. J gave up 0 bases and V 3 bases, and 2 bases lay outside the gene matches. Germline CDR1 is SGHTA and CDR2 is FQGNSA. The CDR3 sequence is 15 residues long.

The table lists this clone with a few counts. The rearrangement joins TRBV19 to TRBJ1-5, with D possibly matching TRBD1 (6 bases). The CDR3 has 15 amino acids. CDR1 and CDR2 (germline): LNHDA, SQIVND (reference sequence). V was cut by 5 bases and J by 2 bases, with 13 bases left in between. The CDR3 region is CASSSQGGGNQPQHF. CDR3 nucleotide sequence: TGTGCCAGTAGTTCACAGGGCGGAGGCAATCAGCCCCAGCATTTT.

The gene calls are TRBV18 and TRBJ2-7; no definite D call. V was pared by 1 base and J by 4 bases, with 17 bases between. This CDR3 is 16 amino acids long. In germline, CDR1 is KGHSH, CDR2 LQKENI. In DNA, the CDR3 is TGTGCCAGCTCACCACGGGTTTTTACAGCCTCGTACGAGCAGTACTTC. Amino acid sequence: CASSPRVFTASYEQYF.

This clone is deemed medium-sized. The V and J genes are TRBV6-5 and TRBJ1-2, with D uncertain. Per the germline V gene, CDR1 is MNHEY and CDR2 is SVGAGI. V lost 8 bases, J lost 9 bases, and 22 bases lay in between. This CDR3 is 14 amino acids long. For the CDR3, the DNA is TGTGCCAGCGGTCTCGGGGATTTGACTAGGAGCTACACCTTC. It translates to CASGLGDLTRSYTF.

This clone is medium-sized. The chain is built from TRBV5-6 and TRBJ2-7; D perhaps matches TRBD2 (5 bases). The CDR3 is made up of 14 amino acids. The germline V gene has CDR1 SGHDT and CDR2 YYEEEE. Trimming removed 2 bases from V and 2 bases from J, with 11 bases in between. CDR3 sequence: CASSFLGETYEQYF. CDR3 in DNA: TGTGCCAGCAGCTTTCTCGGGGAAACCTACGAGCAGTACTTC.